This note documents a single TCR beta chain sequence. Its antigen is as yet unknown. Germline CDR1 and CDR2: MDHEN and SYDVKM. The CDR3 extends over 11 amino acids. The V and J ends lost 8 bases and 7 bases respectively, with 11 bases between them. Sequencing used immunoSEQ multiplex PCR; TCRdb keeps in-frame clones, though not all of them. The sample has roughly 270,000 clones, approximately 94% seen once; the top ten hold 0.55%. This specimen belongs to a study of T cell responses to AZD1222 COVID-19 vaccine. Study outcomes and limitations: With dominance at 160-218 and 743-854, vaccine-associated CD4 TCRs spanned spike.

The chain has TRBV28 and TRBJ1-2; the D is unclear. This sequence originates from an adult who received the AZD1222 COVID-19 vaccine. The material was peripheral blood, obtained 28 days after the second AZD1222 dose. The CDR3 reads CASQRNFGYTF. As DNA, the CDR3 is TGTGCCAGCCAAAGGAATTTTGGCTACACCTTC.